This entry lists 8 T cell receptor beta chains sequenced from one sample in a study of blood T cell repertoires in COVID-19 (dated by TCRdb to about 2020). Library construction relied on the immunoSEQ multiplex PCR assay. TCRdb took this table from immuneACCESS and kept in-frame rearrangements with V and J called. Such tables lack part of the clones; where checked against another copy, unresolved V genes explain under half of the gap, and the rest is unexplained. The sample table records 80,000 or so clones; roughly 82% of these occur just once. Together, the top ten hold approximately 7.3% of the sample. Sequencing was performed on peripheral blood. These receptors all stem from a human donor in a cohort sampled during active COVID-19.

The chain couples TRBV9 to TRBJ2-2; 9 positions match TRBD2. Germline assignment: CDR1 SGDLS and CDR2 YYNGEE. The CDR3 has 16 residues. V lost 2 bases and J lost 0; bases outside the gene matches: 2. CDR3 protein: CASSVSGGPNTGELFF. CDR3 sequence (DNA): TGTGCCAGCAGCGTGAGCGGGGGGCCGAACACCGGGGAGCTGTTTTTT.

This chain joins TRBV6-2 or TRBV6-3 and TRBJ2-7; D is perhaps TRBD1 (6 bases). Germline V gene lookup returns CDR1 MNHEY and CDR2 SVGEGT. V was shortened by 2 bases and J by 3 bases, with 17 bases between the two germline ends. There are 16 residues in the CDR3. CDR3 region: CASSYGTQGVRYEQYF. The CDR3 nucleotides read TGTGCCAGCAGTTACGGTACACAGGGTGTCCGCTACGAGCAGTACTTC.

The chain carries TRBV5-6 and TRBJ2-7, with TRBD2 as a possible D gene (6 bases). This CDR3 comprises 12 residues. V gave up 8 bases and J gave up 2 bases, with 11 bases separating them. Germline V gives CDR1 SGHDT, CDR2 YYEEEE. CDR3 DNA sequence: TGTGCCAGTCGCGCGGGGACCTACGAGCAGTACTTC. Translation gives CASRAGTYEQYF.

The chain carries TRBV19 and TRBJ2-6; TRBD2 is a possible D gene (6 bases). The CDR3 is 19 residues long. Trimming took off 1 base at V and 2 bases at J, with 18 bases between the two ends. Germline CDR1 LNHDA, CDR2 SQIVND (reference sequence). The CDR3, as DNA: TGTGCCAGTAGTATAGCTCGTTGGGGGGTGGGGGCTGGGGCCAACGTCCTGACTTTC. The encoded protein is CASSIARWGVGAGANVLTF.

The V and J genes are TRBV5-1 and TRBJ2-7; D might be TRBD1 (6 bases). CDR1 and CDR2 (germline): SGHRS, YFSETQ. V dropped 2 bases and J dropped 7 bases, with 25 bases sitting between them. This CDR3 is built from 17 residues. CDR3 sequence (DNA): TGCGCCAGCAGCTTTCAGGGGCACGACAGATTAACGGGTGAGCAGTACTTC. Translated, it gives CASSFQGHDRLTGEQYF.

V is TRBV9 and J is TRBJ2-3, with TRBD2 identical over 10 bases. The junction had 6 bases not matched to a gene; V was cut back by 3 bases and J by 2 bases. The germline gives CDR1 SGDLS, CDR2 YYNGEE. The CDR3 extends over 16 amino acids. The CDR3 is CASSEQRGGPTDTQYF. CDR3 DNA: TGTGCCAGCAGCGAACAGCGGGGGGGCCCCACAGATACGCAGTATTTT.

This clone was found once. V gene TRBV6-1 combines with J gene TRBJ2-1; the match to TRBD1 covers 10 bases. The J segment lost 6 bases and the V segment lost 4 bases, leaving 12 bases of the junction unmatched. Germline V gene lookup returns CDR1 MNHNS and CDR2 SASEGT. The CDR3 spans 17 residues. CDR3: CASSVPPGTGVVNEQFF. As DNA, the CDR3 is TGTGCCAGCAGTGTACCCCCGGGGACAGGGGTGGTCAATGAGCAGTTCTTC.

The chain carries TRBV7-8 and TRBJ2-1, with D perhaps matching TRBD2 (5 bases). Trimming removed 4 bases from V and 6 bases from J, with 10 bases in between. Germline loops: CDR1 SGHVS, CDR2 FQNEAQ. CDR3 size: 13 residues. CDR3 nucleotide sequence: TGTGCCAGCAGCTCCGGGGTCCTCAATGAGCAGTTCTTC. Translation: CASSSGVLNEQFF.